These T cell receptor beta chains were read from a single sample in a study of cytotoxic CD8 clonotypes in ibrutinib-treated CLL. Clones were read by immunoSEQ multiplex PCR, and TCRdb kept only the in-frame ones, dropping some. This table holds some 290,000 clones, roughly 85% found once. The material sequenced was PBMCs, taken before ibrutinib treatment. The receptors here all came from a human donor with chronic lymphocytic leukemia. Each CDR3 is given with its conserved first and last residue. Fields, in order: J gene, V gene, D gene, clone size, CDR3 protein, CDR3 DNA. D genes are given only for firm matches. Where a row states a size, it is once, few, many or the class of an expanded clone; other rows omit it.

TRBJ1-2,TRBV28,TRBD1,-,CASSPQTGLGYGYTF,TGTGCCAGCAGTCCGCAGACAGGGCTTGGCTATGGCTACACCTTC
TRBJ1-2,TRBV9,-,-,CASSVENMGRYGYTF,TGTGCCAGCAGCGTAGAAAACATGGGTCGTTATGGCTACACCTTC
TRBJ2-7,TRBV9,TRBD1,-,CASSAQQGYEQYF,TGTGCCAGCAGCGCACAACAGGGGTACGAGCAGTACTTC
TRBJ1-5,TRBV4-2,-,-,CASSQDYRAGQPQHF,TGTGCCAGCAGCCAAGATTACAGGGCGGGTCAGCCCCAGCATTTT
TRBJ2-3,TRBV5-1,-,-,CASSPVKGTTDTQYF,TGCGCCAGCAGCCCGGTTAAGGGAACCACAGATACGCAGTATTTT
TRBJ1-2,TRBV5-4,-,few,CASSLASVTRTGYGYTF,TGTGCCAGCAGCTTGGCCTCTGTCACCAGGACCGGCTATGGCTACACCTTC
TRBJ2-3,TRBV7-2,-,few,CASSLVSVGHTQYF,TGTGCCAGCAGCTTAGTCAGTGTCGGCCATACGCAGTATTTT
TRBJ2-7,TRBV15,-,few,CATSSPGRAYEQYF,TGTGCCACCAGCAGCCCGGGACGGGCGTACGAGCAGTACTTC
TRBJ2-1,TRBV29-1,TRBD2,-,CSVGGLAPPKSYNEQFF,TGCAGCGTTGGGGGACTAGCTCCCCCGAAATCCTACAATGAGCAGTTCTTC
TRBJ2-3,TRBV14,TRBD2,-,CASSQGVILAGGLDTQYF,TGTGCCAGCAGCCAAGGCGTAATCCTAGCGGGAGGTTTGGATACGCAGTATTTT
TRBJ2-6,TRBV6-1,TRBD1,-,CASSGAGGTGANVLTF,TGTGCCAGCAGTGGGGCAGGGGGCACAGGGGCCAACGTCCTGACTTTC
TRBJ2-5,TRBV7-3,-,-,CASSLTGSPETQYF,TGTGCCAGCAGCTTAACGGGAAGCCCTGAGACCCAGTACTTC
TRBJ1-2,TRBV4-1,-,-,CASSQDWLGARGYTF,TGCGCCAGCAGCCAAGATTGGTTGGGGGCCCGGGGCTACACCTTC
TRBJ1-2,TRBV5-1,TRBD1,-,CASSLDAGQGMGYTF,TGCGCCAGCAGCTTAGACGCGGGACAGGGAATGGGCTACACCTTC
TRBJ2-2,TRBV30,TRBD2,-,CAWSVLAGKETGELFF,TGTGCCTGGAGCGTACTAGCGGGGAAGGAGACCGGGGAGCTGTTTTTT
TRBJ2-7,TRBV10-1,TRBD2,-,CASSLSGSTYEQYF,TGCGCCAGCAGTCTTAGCGGGAGTACCTACGAGCAGTACTTC
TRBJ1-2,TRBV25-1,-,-,CASSVVGNSVGGYTF,TGTGCCAGCAGTGTTGTGGGAAACTCGGTGGGCGGCTACACCTTC
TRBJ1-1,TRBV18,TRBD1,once,CASSPGTGGEAFF,TGTGCCAGCTCACCCGGGACAGGGGGGGAAGCTTTCTTT